This T cell receptor (beta chain) came from a study of T cells in Graves' hyperthyroidism and ophthalmopathy. Study results and caveats: The model made its ophthalmopathy prediction, and onset followed a median approximately six months later. Classification by a 13 V-J model distinguished ophthalmopathy from stable hyperthyroidism.

RNA transcripts provided the source from which TCR beta CDR3 regions were amplified. HTBI primers were employed in a first-round RT-PCR of the TCR CDR3. TCRdb reanalysed the multiplex PCR reads using MiXCR and keeps one entry per CDR3 protein. The profile shows hundreds of thousands of distinct CDR3 sequences, under 15% of them singletons. Looked up from germline, CDR1 is LGHDT and CDR2 is YNNKEL (reference sequence). This CDR3 comprises 16 residues. The trim removed 4 bases at V and 6 bases at J, leaving 10 bases unmatched. A lack of ophthalmopathy progression within 18 months defined stable Graves' hyperthyroidism. Fresh 10 ml peripheral blood yielded PBMCs. Ten or more counts support this clonotype. What it binds is unknown.

The receptor's source is a woman younger than 45 with Graves' hyperthyroidism. The chain uses TRBV3-1 and TRBJ2-4; 9 nucleotides agree with TRBD2. The sample taken for sequencing was blood. The CDR3 region has the DNA TGTGCCAGCAGCCCTGGTTCTAGCGGGATGGGAAACATTCAGTACTTC. Translation: CASSPGSSGMGNIQYF.